These T cell receptor beta chains were read from a single sample in a study of T cells in Graves' hyperthyroidism and ophthalmopathy. TCRdb re-called the multiplex PCR reads with MiXCR, one entry per CDR3 protein. The repertoire holds 750,000 to 950,000 distinct CDR3 sequences, with over 35% as singletons. Sequences were obtained from blood. The receptor set was obtained from a young man with Graves' hyperthyroidism. The CDR3 runs from the conserved cysteine through the conserved F or W. The D gene is left open where the match is weak. Clone size is not always given. Where it is, it says once, few, many or a class for expanded clones.

j_gene: TRBJ1-1; abundance: .; d_gene: TRBD1; v_gene: TRBV7-2; CDR3aa: CASSLEGQQRFEEAFF; CDR3nt: TGTGCCAGCAGCTTAGAGGGACAGCAAAGATTTGAGGAAGCTTTCTTT
j_gene: TRBJ1-1; abundance: many; d_gene: .; v_gene: TRBV19; CDR3aa: CASSSFSGAEAFF; CDR3nt: TGTGCCAGTAGTAGCTTCTCAGGGGCTGAAGCTTTCTTT
j_gene: TRBJ2-5; abundance: .; d_gene: .; v_gene: TRBV9; CDR3aa: CANSSPYQETQYF; CDR3nt: TGTGCCAACAGCTCACCGTACCAAGAGACCCAGTACTTC
j_gene: TRBJ1-4; abundance: many; d_gene: .; v_gene: TRBV2; CDR3aa: CASSEMEKLFF; CDR3nt: TGTGCCAGCAGTGAAATGGAAAAACTGTTTTTT
j_gene: TRBJ1-1; abundance: .; d_gene: .; v_gene: TRBV12-3/TRBV12-4; CDR3aa: CASSLFLENTEAFF; CDR3nt: TGTGCCAGCAGTTTGTTTTTGGAGAACACTGAAGCTTTCTTT
j_gene: TRBJ2-2; abundance: .; d_gene: TRBD1; v_gene: TRBV13; CDR3aa: CASSHRAGGYTGELFF; CDR3nt: TGTGCCAGCAGCCATCGGGCAGGGGGCTACACCGGGGAGCTGTTTTTT
j_gene: TRBJ1-3; abundance: .; d_gene: .; v_gene: TRBV2; CDR3aa: CASGGLADNTGEDGNTIYF; CDR3nt: TGTGCCAGCGGGGGACTAGCGGACAACACCGGGGAGGATGGAAACACCATATATTTT
j_gene: TRBJ2-7; abundance: .; d_gene: .; v_gene: TRBV2; CDR3aa: CASSAGPVQAYEQYF; CDR3nt: TGTGCCAGCAGTGCTGGGCCTGTACAGGCTTACGAGCAGTACTTC
j_gene: TRBJ1-3; abundance: .; d_gene: .; v_gene: TRBV6-1; CDR3aa: CASSSLTDSGNTIYF; CDR3nt: TGTGCCAGCAGTTCCCTGACGGACTCTGGAAACACCATATATTTT
j_gene: TRBJ2-5; abundance: few; d_gene: .; v_gene: TRBV11-2; CDR3aa: CASSLHTGRETQYF; CDR3nt: TGTGCCAGCAGCTTACATACAGGGAGAGAGACCCAGTACTTC
j_gene: TRBJ1-3; abundance: once; d_gene: .; v_gene: TRBV20-1; CDR3aa: CSARVQQSSGTTIYF; CDR3nt: TGCAGTGCTAGAGTTCAACAGAGCTCTGGAACCACCATATATTTT
j_gene: TRBJ1-6; abundance: .; d_gene: .; v_gene: TRBV10-3; CDR3aa: CASSDRDTNLWDSPLHF; CDR3nt: TGTGCCAGCAGTGACCGGGACACTAACTTGTGGGATTCACCCCTCCACTTT
j_gene: TRBJ1-2; abundance: .; d_gene: .; v_gene: TRBV7-9; CDR3aa: CASGQDDYGYTF; CDR3nt: TGTGCCAGCGGGCAGGATGACTATGGCTACACCTTC
j_gene: TRBJ2-7; abundance: .; d_gene: TRBD1; v_gene: TRBV7-9; CDR3aa: CASSQPGGLYEQYF; CDR3nt: TGCGCCAGCAGCCAACCAGGGGGCCTATACGAGCAGTACTTC
j_gene: TRBJ2-7; abundance: few; d_gene: TRBD1; v_gene: TRBV10-3; CDR3aa: CAISPGQGEYEQYF; CDR3nt: TGTGCCATCAGCCCTGGACAGGGGGAATACGAGCAGTACTTC
j_gene: TRBJ2-2; abundance: .; d_gene: TRBD1; v_gene: TRBV2; CDR3aa: CASRSPGGPGELFF; CDR3nt: TGTGCCAGCAGGTCTCCAGGGGGCCCCGGGGAGCTGTTTTTT
j_gene: TRBJ1-1; abundance: many; d_gene: .; v_gene: TRBV20-1; CDR3aa: CSAVRSTEAFF; CDR3nt: TGCAGTGCTGTGAGGAGTACTGAAGCTTTCTTT
j_gene: TRBJ1-5; abundance: .; d_gene: TRBD1; v_gene: TRBV6-5; CDR3aa: CASSRGEDRYQPQHF; CDR3nt: TGTGCCAGCAGTCGCGGTGAGGACAGGTATCAGCCCCAGCATTTT
j_gene: TRBJ1-3; abundance: .; d_gene: TRBD1; v_gene: TRBV7-9; CDR3aa: CASSSQGAVGNTIYF; CDR3nt: TGTGCCAGCAGCTCACAGGGGGCGGTCGGAAACACCATATATTTT
j_gene: TRBJ1-6; abundance: .; d_gene: .; v_gene: TRBV5-1; CDR3aa: CASSLRVDNSPLHF; CDR3nt: TGCGCCAGCAGCTTGAGAGTTGATAATTCACCCCTCCACTTT
j_gene: TRBJ2-7; abundance: many; d_gene: TRBD2; v_gene: TRBV29-1; CDR3aa: CSVGTSTGGAYEQYF; CDR3nt: TGCAGCGTCGGGACTAGCACCGGGGGGGCCTACGAGCAGTACTTC
j_gene: TRBJ2-7; abundance: .; d_gene: TRBD2; v_gene: TRBV7-9; CDR3aa: CASLDTGLAGYYEQYF; CDR3nt: TGTGCCAGCCTAGACACAGGGCTAGCGGGATACTACGAGCAGTACTTC
j_gene: TRBJ1-2; abundance: many; d_gene: TRBD1; v_gene: TRBV15; CDR3aa: CATSRTGDYGYTF; CDR3nt: TGTGCCACCAGCAGGACAGGGGACTATGGCTACACCTTC
j_gene: TRBJ1-5; abundance: .; d_gene: TRBD1; v_gene: TRBV15; CDR3aa: CATSRHGQENQPQHF; CDR3nt: TGTGCCACCAGCAGACATGGACAGGAGAATCAGCCCCAGCATTTT
j_gene: TRBJ1-2; abundance: many; d_gene: .; v_gene: TRBV7-2; CDR3aa: CASSSMTGLYGYTF; CDR3nt: TGTGCCAGCAGCTCGATGACAGGTCTCTATGGCTACACCTTC
j_gene: TRBJ1-1; abundance: few; d_gene: TRBD1; v_gene: TRBV5-1; CDR3aa: CASSLVGQMNTEAFF; CDR3nt: TGCGCCAGCAGCTTGGTGGGACAGATGAACACTGAAGCTTTCTTT
j_gene: TRBJ1-6; abundance: .; d_gene: .; v_gene: TRBV7-9; CDR3aa: CASSGGLANSPLHF; CDR3nt: TGTGCCAGCAGCGGTGGGTTGGCTAATTCACCCCTCCACTTT
j_gene: TRBJ2-7; abundance: .; d_gene: TRBD1; v_gene: TRBV11-3; CDR3aa: CASSFPGTGGSYEQYF; CDR3nt: TGTGCCAGCAGCTTTCCCGGGACAGGGGGCTCCTACGAGCAGTACTTC
j_gene: TRBJ2-1; abundance: .; d_gene: TRBD2; v_gene: TRBV29-1; CDR3aa: CSVEVGRAGEQFF; CDR3nt: TGCAGCGTTGAAGTGGGGAGGGCGGGTGAGCAGTTCTTC
j_gene: TRBJ2-1; abundance: .; d_gene: .; v_gene: TRBV15; CDR3aa: CATSRDLSEQFF; CDR3nt: TGTGCCACCAGCAGAGATCTGAGTGAGCAGTTCTTC
j_gene: TRBJ2-5; abundance: many; d_gene: .; v_gene: TRBV29-1; CDR3aa: CSVNHRAETQYF; CDR3nt: TGCAGCGTCAACCACAGGGCGGAGACCCAGTACTTC
j_gene: TRBJ1-6; abundance: .; d_gene: .; v_gene: TRBV9; CDR3aa: CASAPLELETPLHF; CDR3nt: TGTGCCAGCGCTCCACTGGAACTAGAAACACCCCTCCACTTT
j_gene: TRBJ1-4; abundance: .; d_gene: .; v_gene: TRBV10-3; CDR3aa: CAISYAGFNEKLFF; CDR3nt: TGTGCCATCAGTTATGCGGGTTTTAATGAAAAACTGTTTTTT
j_gene: TRBJ2-5; abundance: many; d_gene: .; v_gene: TRBV5-1; CDR3aa: CASSFRSIETQYF; CDR3nt: TGCGCCAGCAGCTTTCGTAGTATTGAGACCCAGTACTTC
j_gene: TRBJ1-1; abundance: few; d_gene: .; v_gene: TRBV19; CDR3aa: CASSAGSGSTEAFF; CDR3nt: TGTGCCAGTAGTGCAGGCTCCGGAAGTACTGAAGCTTTCTTT
j_gene: TRBJ1-2; abundance: .; d_gene: TRBD1; v_gene: TRBV29-1; CDR3aa: CSLVQGARGYTF; CDR3nt: TGCAGTCTCGTCCAGGGGGCAAGGGGCTACACCTTC
j_gene: TRBJ1-4; abundance: few; d_gene: TRBD1; v_gene: TRBV5-1; CDR3aa: CASSRGEGTGDEKLFF; CDR3nt: TGCGCCAGCAGCCGCGGTGAAGGGACAGGGGATGAAAAACTGTTTTTT
j_gene: TRBJ1-1; abundance: many; d_gene: .; v_gene: TRBV2; CDR3aa: CATKEEGLGNTEAFF; CDR3nt: TGTGCCACCAAAGAGGAAGGATTGGGGAACACTGAAGCTTTCTTT
j_gene: TRBJ1-5; abundance: once; d_gene: .; v_gene: TRBV10-3; CDR3aa: CAISEWGGSNQPQHF; CDR3nt: TGTGCCATCAGTGAGTGGGGAGGAAGCAATCAGCCCCAGCATTTT
j_gene: TRBJ2-5; abundance: .; d_gene: .; v_gene: TRBV6-5; CDR3aa: CASSPQGFGVETQYF; CDR3nt: TGTGCCAGCAGTCCACAGGGCTTTGGGGTAGAGACCCAGTACTTC
j_gene: TRBJ2-7; abundance: .; d_gene: .; v_gene: TRBV6-1; CDR3aa: CASSYLWTYEQYF; CDR3nt: TGTGCCAGCAGTTACCTCTGGACCTACGAGCAGTACTTC